The T cell receptor beta chain described here comes from a study of identifying expanded T cells in peripheral blood. The protocol was immunoSEQ multiplex PCR, while the TCRdb copy is restricted to in-frame clones and leaves out a portion. The sample holds approximately 79,000 clones, roughly 90% seen once. Collection occurred without any documented infections or immune events in donors. Study-wide results and limits: Two-week clone count variance significantly increased as total template count grew. Differentially abundant clones: 0.95 to 1.5 between replicates, 16.4 at about 13 days, 18 to 20 at four.

This clone was seen once. Its matching antigen is unknown. The TCR sequence derives from a person aged 18 to 75 in good health. Sample: blood.

Here the CDR3 reads CASSQSGQNQPQHF. CDR3 bases: TGTGCCAGCTCACAGTCGGGTCAGAATCAGCCCCAGCATTTT. The chain is built from TRBV18 and TRBJ1-5, with unresolved D. This CDR3 is built from 14 residues. From germline, CDR1 is KGHSH and CDR2 LQKENI. V was cut by 4 bases and J by 4 bases, with 11 bases left in between.